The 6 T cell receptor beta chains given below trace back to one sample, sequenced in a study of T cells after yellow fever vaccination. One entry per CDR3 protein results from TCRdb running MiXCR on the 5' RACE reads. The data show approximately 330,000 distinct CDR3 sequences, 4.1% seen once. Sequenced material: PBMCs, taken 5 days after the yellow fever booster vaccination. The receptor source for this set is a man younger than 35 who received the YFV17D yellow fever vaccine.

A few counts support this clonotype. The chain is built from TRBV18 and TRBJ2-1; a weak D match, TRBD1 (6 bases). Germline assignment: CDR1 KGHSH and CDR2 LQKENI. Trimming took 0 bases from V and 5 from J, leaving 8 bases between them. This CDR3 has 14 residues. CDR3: CASSPPGADNEQFF. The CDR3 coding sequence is TGTGCCAGCTCACCACCGGGGGCGGACAATGAGCAGTTCTTC.

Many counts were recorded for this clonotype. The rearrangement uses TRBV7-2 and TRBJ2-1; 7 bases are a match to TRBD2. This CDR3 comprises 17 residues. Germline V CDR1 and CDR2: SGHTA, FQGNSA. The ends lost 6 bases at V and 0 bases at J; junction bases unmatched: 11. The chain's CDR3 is CASSHLGGGDSYNEQFF. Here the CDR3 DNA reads TGTGCCAGCAGTCACCTCGGCGGGGGTGACTCCTACAATGAGCAGTTCTTC.

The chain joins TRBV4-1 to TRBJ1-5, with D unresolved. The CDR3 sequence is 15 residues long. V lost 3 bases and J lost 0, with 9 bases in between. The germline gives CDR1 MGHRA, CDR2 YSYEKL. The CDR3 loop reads CASSQPDASNQPQHF. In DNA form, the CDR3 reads TGCGCCAGCAGCCAGCCGGACGCTAGCAATCAGCCCCAGCATTTT.

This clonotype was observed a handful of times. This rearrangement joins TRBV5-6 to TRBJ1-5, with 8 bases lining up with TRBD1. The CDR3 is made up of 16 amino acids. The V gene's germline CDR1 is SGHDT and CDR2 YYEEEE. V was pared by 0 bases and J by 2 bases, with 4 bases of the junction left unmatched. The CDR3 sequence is CASSLGTGYGNQPQHF. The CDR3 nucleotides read TGTGCCAGCAGCTTGGGGACAGGGTATGGCAATCAGCCCCAGCATTTT.

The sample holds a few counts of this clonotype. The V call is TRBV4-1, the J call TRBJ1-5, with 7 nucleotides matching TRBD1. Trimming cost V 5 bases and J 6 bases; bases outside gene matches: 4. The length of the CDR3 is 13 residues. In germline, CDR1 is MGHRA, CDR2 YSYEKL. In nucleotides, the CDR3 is TGCGCCAGCAGCAAACAGGGGAGTCAGCCCCAGCATTTT. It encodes CASSKQGSQPQHF.

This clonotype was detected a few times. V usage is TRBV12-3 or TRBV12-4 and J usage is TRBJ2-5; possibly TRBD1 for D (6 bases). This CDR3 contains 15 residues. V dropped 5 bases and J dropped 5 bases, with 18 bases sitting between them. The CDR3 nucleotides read TGTGCCAGCAGTCTCCTGTTTGGGGGCGGTGAGACCCAGTACTTC. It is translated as CASSLLFGGGETQYF.